This T cell receptor (beta chain) stems from a study of T cells in Graves' hyperthyroidism and ophthalmopathy. Overall study results and limits: In the analysis, a 13 V-J model separated ophthalmopathy from stable hyperthyroidism. Blood also carried most thyroid clonotypes expanded above 0.001.

Stable Graves' hyperthyroidism denoted no ophthalmopathy progression over 18 months. Uncontrolled infection, other autoimmune disease, pregnancy or lactation barred patients from enrollment. RNA transcripts were the template for amplifying TCR beta CDR3 regions. Carried out on the TCR CDR3, a first-round RT-PCR used the HTBI primer set. TCRdb re-called the multiplex PCR reads with MiXCR, one entry per CDR3 protein. The sample carries 800,000 or so distinct CDR3 sequences, 35% to 45% recorded once. The CDR3 sequence is 18 residues long. Deletions cut 0 bases from V and 0 bases from J, with 14 bases between. Germline V gene sequence: CDR1 MGHRA, CDR2 YSYEKL. As concerns this clonotype: Antigen: not known.

The sequenced material came from blood. This TCR derives from a man aged 18 to 30 with Graves' hyperthyroidism. The chain has TRBV4-1 and TRBJ2-2, with D maybe TRBD1 (6 bases). This CDR3 reads CASSQEGTGTTNTGELFF. CDR3 DNA sequence: TGCGCCAGCAGCCAAGAGGGTACGGGGACAACGAACACCGGGGAGCTGTTTTTT.